The 20 T cell receptor beta chains below all came from one sample that was sequenced in a study of OX40 agonist ivuxolimab in advanced cancers. Only in-frame clones appear in the TCRdb table, and some are missing; sequencing was by immunoSEQ multiplex PCR. The table shows under 65,000 clones, with about nine tenths occurring only once. The source was CD4+ or CD8+ T cells sorted from blood, collected in a trial of the OX40 agonist ivuxolimab. The receptors here all came from an adult with an advanced solid tumor such as melanoma, head and neck, liver or kidney cancer.

The V gene is TRBV5-1, the J gene TRBJ1-2; unclear D gene. CDR1 is SGHRS, CDR2 YFSETQ, per germline. V was shortened by 4 bases and J by 3 bases, with 16 bases between the two germline ends. CDR3 size: 15 residues. The CDR3 protein is CASSPAPASDYGYTF. CDR3 coding DNA: TGCGCCAGCAGCCCCGCCCCAGCATCGGACTATGGCTACACCTTC.

The rearrangement joins TRBV6-1 to TRBJ1-5; the match to TRBD1 covers 7 bases. The CDR3 is made up of 15 amino acids. Trimming at V came to 0 bases and at J to 5 bases, leaving 4 bases not matched to a gene. Germline CDR1 MNHNS, CDR2 SASEGT. The CDR3 sequence is CASSEARQGDQPQHF. The CDR3 DNA reads TGTGCCAGCAGTGAAGCACGGCAGGGGGATCAGCCCCAGCATTTT.

The V and J genes are TRBV28 and TRBJ2-2; 8 bases fit TRBD1. This CDR3 region has 16 residues. Germline lookup yields CDR1 MDHEN and CDR2 SYDVKM. V lost 3 bases and J lost 4; bases outside the gene matches: 7. The CDR3 here is CASSFWGQAGTGELFF. The CDR3, as DNA: TGTGCCAGCAGTTTCTGGGGACAGGCCGGCACCGGGGAGCTGTTTTTT.

The V gene is TRBV7-3, the J gene TRBJ2-1; TRBD2 matches at 11 bases. CDR1 is SGHTA, CDR2 FQGTGA, per germline. The CDR3 covers 15 residues. V shed 4 bases and J 9 bases; nucleotides not matched to a gene: 8. CDR3 protein: CASSSLAGGDFEQFF. CDR3 DNA: TGTGCCAGCAGCTCCCTAGCGGGAGGCGATTTTGAGCAGTTCTTC.

This chain uses TRBV14 with TRBJ2-7; D unresolved. Trimming removed 5 bases from V and 2 bases from J, with 7 bases in between. The CDR3 extends over 12 amino acids. Germline V CDR1 and CDR2: SGHDN, FVKESK. The CDR3 loop reads CASSSLTYEQYF. In DNA form, the CDR3 reads TGTGCCAGCAGCTCTCTGACCTACGAGCAGTACTTC.

The chain links TRBV7-2 to TRBJ1-5; 8 bases map to TRBD1. Looked up from germline, CDR1 is SGHTA and CDR2 is FQGNSA. CDR3 length equals 19 residues. The ends lost 5 bases at V and 0 bases at J; junction bases unmatched: 15. The CDR3 nucleotides read TGTGCCAGCAGCCTATCAGGGCAGGGGGCGGAAGGTAGCAATCAGCCCCAGCATTTT. It codes for CASSLSGQGAEGSNQPQHF.

This chain joins TRBV6-6 and TRBJ1-5; D call uncertain. Germline CDR1 and CDR2: MNHNY and SVGAGI (reference sequence). V lost 4 bases to trimming and J lost 4 bases, with 8 bases between them. The CDR3 is made up of 13 amino acids. The CDR3 coding sequence is TGTGCCAGCAGTTGGGGAAAAAATCAGCCCCAGCATTTT. This encodes CASSWGKNQPQHF.

This chain connects TRBV14 to TRBJ2-5; D gene ambiguous. V lost 6 bases and J lost 0, with 8 bases in between. Germline-derived CDR1 and CDR2 are SGHDN and FVKESK. This CDR3 contains 13 residues. In DNA form, the CDR3 reads TGTGCCAGCAGAGACACAAACCAAGAGACCCAGTACTTC. Protein: CASRDTNQETQYF.

This sequence joins TRBV19 and TRBJ2-6; 11 bases are shared with TRBD2. J lost 0 bases, V lost 5 bases, and 9 bases had no gene match. Per the germline V gene, CDR1 is LNHDA and CDR2 is SQIVND (reference sequence). The CDR3 is 19 residues long. The DNA for the CDR3 is TGTGCCAGTAGTTCTAAGGGACTAGCGGCCCTCTCTGGGGCCAACGTCCTGACTTTC. This sequence encodes CASSSKGLAALSGANVLTF.

V gene TRBV4-3 combines with J gene TRBJ1-6, with D hard to call. V lost 0 bases and J lost 7, with 13 bases in between. The germline CDR1 and CDR2 sequences are LGHNA and YSLEER. The CDR3 is 16 residues long. Here the CDR3 reads CASSQEPGDLNSPLHF. The CDR3 bases are TGCGCCAGCAGCCAAGAACCGGGAGACTTAAATTCACCCCTCCACTTT.

This clone was detected once. The V and J genes are TRBV5-4 and TRBJ2-2; D not certain. The CDR3 length is 15 residues. CDR1 SGHNT and CDR2 YYREEE come from the germline V gene (reference sequence). Deletions cut 3 bases from V and 5 bases from J, with 14 bases between. The DNA of the CDR3 is TGTGCCAGCAGCTCCTCTAGAGTCGGGACCGGGGAGCTGTTTTTT. Translation gives CASSSSRVGTGELFF.

V and J are TRBV7-2 and TRBJ2-5, with D unresolved. This CDR3 contains 12 residues. Looked up from germline, CDR1 is SGHTA and CDR2 is FQGNSA. V gave up 1 base and J gave up 5 bases, with 5 bases separating them. This CDR3 reads CASSLDLETQYF. CDR3 sequence (DNA): TGTGCCAGCAGCTTAGATCTGGAGACCCAGTACTTC.

This clone was seen just once. The chain has TRBV6-6 and TRBJ1-5; 7 nucleotides align to TRBD1. The CDR3 runs 16 residues. CDR1 and CDR2 from the germline V gene are MNHNY and SVGAGI (reference sequence). V trimming: 8 bases; J trimming: 2 bases; junction bases outside the gene matches: 12. This CDR3 reads CASFSTGRLGNQPQHF. The CDR3 coding sequence is TGTGCCAGCTTTTCGACAGGGCGTTTGGGCAATCAGCCCCAGCATTTT.

V gene TRBV10-3 combines with J gene TRBJ2-1; weak D call: TRBD1 (6 bases). In germline, CDR1 is ENHRY, CDR2 SYGVKD. The V and J ends lost 6 bases and 7 bases respectively, with 13 bases between them. The CDR3 extends over 13 amino acids. CDR3 DNA sequence: TGTGCCATCAGGGGGGCCCTCCAGAATGAGCAGTTCTTC. Its protein product is CAIRGALQNEQFF.

The V and J genes are TRBV5-1 and TRBJ2-1; 12 nucleotides line up with TRBD2. CDR1 and CDR2 from the germline V gene are SGHRS and YFSETQ. V shed 4 bases and J 6 bases; nucleotides not matched to a gene: 5. CDR3 size: 15 residues. The CDR3 bases are TGCGCCAGCAGCATAGGGACTAGCGGGTTCAATGAGCAGTTCTTC. Translated, it gives CASSIGTSGFNEQFF.

The rearrangement joins TRBV5-1 to TRBJ2-5; 9 bases are a match to TRBD1. V dropped 3 bases and J dropped 2; count of bases not matched to a gene: 5. The CDR3 length is 15 residues. From germline, CDR1 is SGHRS and CDR2 YFSETQ. The chain's CDR3 is CASSYGQGRQETQYF. The CDR3 DNA is TGCGCCAGCAGCTATGGACAGGGGAGACAAGAGACCCAGTACTTC.

The chain couples TRBV5-1 to TRBJ2-3; 9 positions agree with TRBD2. Losses at the gene ends were 4 bases for V and 0 bases for J; bases not matched to a gene: 6. CDR1 SGHRS and CDR2 YFSETQ come from the germline V gene. CDR3 length: 16 amino acids. The CDR3 nucleotides read TGCGCCAGCAGCCGAGCGGGAGGAAGGAGCACAGATACGCAGTATTTT. Translating gives CASSRAGGRSTDTQYF.

The chain joins TRBV2 to TRBJ1-5; D may be TRBD1 (6 bases). V lost 6 bases, J lost 7 bases, and 10 bases lay in between. CDR3 size: 12 residues. In germline, CDR1 is SNHLY, CDR2 FYNNEI. This chain's CDR3 is CASSLQGQPQHF. The CDR3 nucleotides read TGTGCCAGCAGCTTACAGGGACAGCCCCAGCATTTT.

The chain uses TRBV2 and TRBJ2-1; possible D gene TRBD2, 5 bases. Germline CDR1 SNHLY, CDR2 FYNNEI. The germline V and J ends were trimmed by 6 bases and 7 bases, with 19 bases remaining between them. The CDR3 has 15 amino acids. The chain's CDR3 is CASSDYPTMPNEQFF. CDR3 DNA: TGTGCCAGCAGCGACTATCCGACTATGCCAAATGAGCAGTTCTTC.

About this clone itself: Distinct nucleotide sequences in the sample also encode this CDR3. The chain links TRBV6-5 to TRBJ2-5; a possible D gene is TRBD1 (6 bases). V was clipped by 6 bases and J by 5 bases, with 13 bases between them. Germline V gene sequence: CDR1 MNHEY, CDR2 SVGAGI. This CDR3 comprises 13 residues. Written as DNA, the CDR3 is TGTGCCAGCAGCCGACAGGTCGGGGAGACCCAGTACTTC. Encoded protein: CASSRQVGETQYF.